These T cell receptor beta chains were read from a single sample in a study of blood T cell repertoires in COVID-19. Profiled with immunoSEQ multiplex PCR; TCRdb holds only in-frame clones, not every one. The sample includes under 400,000 clones, roughly 90% of them seen just once. Sequenced: peripheral blood. These receptors originate from an older woman with COVID-19, enrolled during active disease. Both conserved end residues are part of each CDR3. The D gene is left open where the match is weak. Rows may omit the clone size; those that give it use once, few, many or a size class.

v_call	cdr3_length	d_call	j_call	clone_size	cdr3_aa	cdr3_nt
TRBV7-9	15	TRBD1	TRBJ1-2	.	CASSLKDRGSYGYTF	TGTGCCAGCAGCTTGAAAGACAGGGGTTCCTATGGCTACACCTTC
TRBV29-1	13	.	TRBJ1-4	.	CSVVETVNEKLFF	TGCAGCGTTGTTGAGACAGTTAATGAAAAACTGTTTTTT
TRBV27	13	TRBD1	TRBJ1-2	.	CASSPDRGHGYTF	TGTGCCAGCAGTCCCGACAGGGGCCATGGCTACACCTTC
TRBV5-5	15	TRBD1	TRBJ1-6	.	CASSFFGQGDSPLHF	TGTGCCAGCAGCTTTTTCGGACAGGGGGATTCACCCCTCCACTTT
TRBV6-5	14	TRBD1	TRBJ1-6	.	CASGQAPPTSPLHF	TGTGCCAGCGGACAGGCGCCCCCAACTTCACCCCTCCACTTT
TRBV29-1	15	.	TRBJ1-1	.	CSVGRPSLRGTEAFF	TGCAGCGTTGGAAGGCCTAGCCTCAGAGGTACTGAAGCTTTCTTT
TRBV9	16	TRBD1	TRBJ2-2	.	CASSPPGQVNTGELFF	TGTGCCAGCAGCCCACCGGGACAGGTGAACACCGGGGAGCTGTTTTTT
TRBV5-1	16	TRBD2	TRBJ2-1	few	CASSPVGGGSYNEQFF	TGCGCCAGCAGCCCCGTCGGGGGGGGCAGCTACAATGAGCAGTTCTTC
TRBV9	14	.	TRBJ1-4	.	CASSISRNNEKLFF	TGTGCCAGCAGCATCTCCAGGAATAATGAAAAACTGTTTTTT
TRBV18	15	TRBD1	TRBJ1-6	.	CASSLSTGEDSPLHF	TGTGCCAGCTCACTTTCGACAGGGGAAGATTCACCCCTCCACTTT
TRBV13	17	TRBD1	TRBJ1-1	.	CASTDFGTGGMGTEAFF	TGTGCCAGCACCGATTTCGGGACAGGGGGCATGGGAACTGAAGCTTTCTTT
TRBV5-4	13	TRBD1	TRBJ2-5	.	CASSVQGLETQYF	TGTGCCAGCAGCGTACAGGGGCTGGAGACCCAGTACTTC
TRBV4-1	15	TRBD1	TRBJ1-1	.	CASSQGRQGATEAFF	TGCGCCAGCAGCCAAGGGAGACAGGGGGCCACTGAAGCTTTCTTT
TRBV3-1/TRBV3-2	13	.	TRBJ2-1	.	CASRPSSYNEQFF	TGTGCCAGCAGACCGAGCTCCTACAATGAGCAGTTCTTC
TRBV27	19	.	TRBJ1-6	.	CASSLVAGLGSSYNSPLHF	TGTGCCAGCAGTTTAGTGGCGGGATTGGGAAGCTCCTATAATTCACCCCTCCACTTT
TRBV9	15	TRBD1	TRBJ2-2	.	CASSAGQGYTGELFF	TGTGCCAGCAGCGCCGGACAGGGCTACACCGGGGAGCTGTTTTTT
TRBV6-1	13	.	TRBJ1-2	.	CASSEVSRDGYTF	TGTGCCAGCAGTGAAGTCTCCAGGGATGGCTACACCTTC
TRBV18	14	TRBD1	TRBJ1-2	.	CASCEDRGGRGYTF	TGTGCCAGCTGTGAAGACAGGGGAGGACGTGGCTACACCTTC
TRBV5-4	14	.	TRBJ1-1	.	CASSPLGMNTEAFF	TGTGCCAGCAGCCCCCTGGGCATGAACACTGAAGCTTTCTTT
TRBV18	15	.	TRBJ1-6	.	CASSPSWEDNSPLHF	TGTGCCAGCTCACCGAGCTGGGAGGATAATTCACCCCTCCACTTT
TRBV5-1	15	.	TRBJ1-1	.	CASSLVWGMNTEAFF	TGCGCCAGCAGCTTGGTTTGGGGCATGAACACTGAAGCTTTCTTT
TRBV5-4	17	.	TRBJ2-7	.	CASSSPPGRGSSYEQYF	TGTGCCAGCAGCTCTCCTCCCGGCAGAGGCTCTTCCTACGAGCAGTACTTC
TRBV6-6	14	.	TRBJ2-7	.	CASRPGQRSYEQYF	TGTGCCAGCAGACCCGGACAGCGATCCTACGAGCAGTACTTC
TRBV3-1/TRBV3-2	14	TRBD1	TRBJ1-2	few	CASSQDGQGYGYTF	TGTGCCAGCAGCCAAGACGGACAGGGCTATGGCTACACCTTC
TRBV4-2	15	TRBD2	TRBJ2-7	.	CASSHASGGPYEQYF	TGTGCCAGCAGCCATGCGAGCGGGGGGCCCTACGAGCAGTACTTC
TRBV18	13	.	TRBJ1-6	.	CASSPRGNSPLHF	TGTGCCAGCTCACCACGAGGGAATTCACCCCTCCACTTT
TRBV18	17	TRBD1	TRBJ1-3	.	CASSPRTGGDSGNTIYF	TGTGCCAGCTCACCACGGACAGGGGGTGATTCTGGAAACACCATATATTTT
TRBV12-3/TRBV12-4	11	.	TRBJ2-5	.	CASSPEETQYF	TGTGCCAGCAGCCCTGAGGAGACCCAGTACTTC
TRBV9	14	.	TRBJ1-2	once	CASSVWGDWSSYTF	TGTGCCAGCAGCGTATGGGGGGATTGGTCGAGCTACACCTTC
TRBV5-1	15	.	TRBJ2-5	.	CASSLTGIQQETQYF	TGCGCCAGCAGCTTAACAGGTATCCAACAAGAGACCCAGTACTTC
TRBV10-3	12	.	TRBJ2-7	.	CAITEGDYEQYF	TGTGCCATCACCGAAGGGGATTACGAGCAGTACTTC
TRBV19	14	.	TRBJ1-2	.	CASSIQRQNYGYTF	TGTGCCAGTAGTATCCAAAGACAGAACTATGGCTACACCTTC